One sample yielded the 25 T cell receptor beta chains listed below, sequenced in a study of T cell responses to AZD1222 COVID-19 vaccine. The assay was immunoSEQ multiplex PCR, and TCRdb's table has in-frame clones only and misses some. This repertoire shows around 96,000 clones, roughly 84% found once; its top ten account for less than 3.5%. Here the sequenced sample was peripheral blood, taken on day 0 of AZD1222 vaccination. These receptors were obtained from an adult in good health.

V is TRBV5-1 and J is TRBJ1-2; TRBD1 is a possible D gene (6 bases). Per the germline V gene, CDR1 is SGHRS and CDR2 is YFSETQ. Trimming removed 3 bases at V and 7 bases at J, with 13 bases between. The CDR3 contains 13 residues. The CDR3 DNA is TGCGCCAGCAGCTCCGGGCCGGGGGCTGGCTACACCTTC. Protein sequence: CASSSGPGAGYTF.

This clone was seen a single time. DNA for the CDR3: TGTGCCAGCAGCGTAGAAGGAGCGGGGAGTGATACGCAGTATTTT. Translating it yields CASSVEGAGSDTQYF. The rearrangement uses TRBV9 and TRBJ2-3, with 7 positions matching TRBD2. The CDR3 extends over 15 amino acids. V lost 0 bases and J lost 6; bases outside the gene matches: 7. CDR1 and CDR2 from the germline V gene are SGDLS and YYNGEE.

J is TRBJ1-3 and V is TRBV27; a weak D match, TRBD1 (6 bases). Germline CDR1 MNHEY, CDR2 SMNVEV (reference sequence). There are 15 residues in the CDR3. V lost 5 bases and J lost 4, with 15 bases in between. The CDR3, as DNA: TGTGCCAGCAGTCTCGCCGGGGGGCTGGGAAACACCATATATTTT. This gives the protein CASSLAGGLGNTIYF.

The chain recombines TRBV4-1 with TRBJ2-3; weak D call: TRBD2 (6 bases). V lost 6 bases and J 2 bases, leaving 21 bases between the germline ends. Germline loops: CDR1 MGHRA, CDR2 YSYEKL. The CDR3 contains 17 residues. CDR3 coding DNA: TGCGCCAGCAGACGCAATAAAGGGGCGGGACTCACAGATACGCAGTATTTT. Translation: CASRRNKGAGLTDTQYF.

This chain joins TRBV5-1 and TRBJ2-1; 7 positions match TRBD1. Trimming at V came to 4 bases and at J to 9 bases, leaving 4 bases not matched to a gene. CDR1 and CDR2 from the germline V gene are SGHRS and YFSETQ. The CDR3 runs 12 residues. For the CDR3, the DNA is TGCGCCAGCAGCGAACAGGGGATTGAGCAGTTCTTC. This sequence encodes CASSEQGIEQFF.

The chain carries TRBV12-3 or TRBV12-4 and TRBJ1-2; the D gene is possibly TRBD1 (5 bases). This CDR3 region has 12 residues. V was cut by 6 bases and J by 8 bases, with 13 bases left in between. The CDR3 nucleotides read TGTGCCAGCAGGGAGGAGGGGAGGGGCTACACCTTC. Translation gives CASREEGRGYTF.

The chain has TRBV7-2 and TRBJ2-5, with 9 positions matching TRBD2. The CDR3 is 16 residues long. CDR1 and CDR2 from the germline V gene are SGHTA and FQGNSA. J lost 5 bases, V lost 5 bases, and 12 bases had no gene match. The CDR3 region has the DNA TGTGCCAGCAGCCCCGCCCCAGCGGGGGGTCTGGAGACCCAGTACTTC. Protein product: CASSPAPAGGLETQYF. The full variable domain, its missing parts supplied by reference TRBV7-2 and TRBJ2-5, is GAGVSQSPSNKVTEKGKDVELRCDPISGHTALYWYRQSLGQGLEFLIYFQGNSAPDKSGLPSDRFSAERTGGSVSTLTIQRTQQEDSAVYLCASSPAPAGGLETQYFGPGTRLLVL.

V is TRBV11-2 and J is TRBJ1-3; D ambiguous. The germline CDR1 and CDR2 sequences are SGHAT and FQNNGV. V was shortened by 5 bases and J by 7 bases, with 9 bases between the two germline ends. The CDR3 consists of 12 residues. The CDR3 protein is CASSPARNTIYF. CDR3 sequence (DNA): TGTGCCAGCAGCCCAGCGCGGAACACCATATATTTT.

This chain uses TRBV19 with TRBJ1-6; no definite D call. CDR1 is LNHDA and CDR2 is SQIVND in the germline V gene (reference sequence). The length of the CDR3 is 17 residues. Trimming stripped 3 bases from V and 0 bases from J, with 12 bases between. The CDR3 DNA sequence: TGTGCCAGTAGTATTCTACAGTCGAGCTCCTATAATTCACCCCTCCACTTT. Its protein is CASSILQSSSYNSPLHF.

The chain employs TRBV7-9 and TRBJ2-7; D is perhaps TRBD2 (5 bases). The CDR3 length is 16 residues. CDR1 is SEHNR and CDR2 is FQNEAQ in the germline V gene (reference sequence). V lost 5 bases and J lost 0, with 17 bases in between. The CDR3 region is CASSRERTAVSYEQYF. DNA of the CDR3: TGTGCCAGCAGCCGAGAGAGGACTGCCGTCTCCTACGAGCAGTACTTC.

The chain's CDR3 is CASSGNRGDTEAFF. The CDR3 nucleotides are TGTGCCAGCTCAGGAAACAGGGGGGACACTGAAGCTTTCTTT. The V gene is TRBV18, the J gene TRBJ1-1; 8 nucleotides line up with TRBD1. The germline V gene has CDR1 KGHSH and CDR2 LQKENI. CDR3 length equals 14 residues. V lost 5 bases to trimming and J lost 3 bases; unmatched junction nucleotides: 5. Supplemented by reference TRBV18 and TRBJ1-1, the full variable domain reads NAGVMQNPRHLVRRRGQEARLRCSPMKGHSHVYWYRQLPEEGLKFMVYLQKENIIDESGMPKERFSAEFPKEGPSILRIQQVVRGDSAAYFCASSGNRGDTEAFFGQGTRLTVV.

V and J are TRBV6-2 or TRBV6-3 and TRBJ1-6; possible D gene TRBD1, 6 bases. The CDR3 covers 13 residues. Trimming removed 4 bases at V and 9 bases at J, with 10 bases between. Germline V CDR1 and CDR2: MNHEY, SVGEGT. The DNA of the CDR3 is TGTGCCAGCAGTTGGGACACGGGTTCACCCCTCCACTTT. Translated, it gives CASSWDTGSPLHF.

J is TRBJ1-1 and V is TRBV5-6; no firm D call. This CDR3 comprises 11 residues. Germline loops: CDR1 SGHDT, CDR2 YYEEEE. Trimming took 1 base from V and 7 from J, leaving 5 bases between them. The chain's CDR3 is CASSLFGEAFF. The DNA for the CDR3 is TGTGCCAGCAGCTTGTTCGGTGAAGCTTTCTTT. Based on the CDR3 plus reference TRBV5-6 and TRBJ1-1, the full variable domain is DAGVTQSPTHLIKTRGQQVTLRCSPKSGHDTVSWYQQALGQGPQFIFQYYEEEERQRGNFPDRFSGHQFPNYSSELNVNALLLGDSALYLCASSLFGEAFFGQGTRLTVV.

The CDR3 DNA reads TGTGCCAGCAGTTCCGGATCCTATGGCTACACCTTC. It specifies CASSSGSYGYTF. This chain links TRBV27 with TRBJ1-2; no reliable D call. CDR1 is MNHEY and CDR2 is SMNVEV in the germline V gene (reference sequence). V gave up 4 bases and J gave up 4 bases, with 7 bases separating them. The CDR3 has 12 amino acids.

V and J are TRBV4-3 and TRBJ1-4; D not certain. Trimming removed 4 bases from V and 4 bases from J, with 13 bases in between. Germline loops: CDR1 LGHNA, CDR2 YSLEER. The CDR3 sequence is 15 residues long. The CDR3: CASSPSGSYNEKLFF. The CDR3 DNA reads TGCGCCAGCAGCCCATCTGGGAGCTATAATGAAAAACTGTTTTTT.

This rearrangement joins TRBV18 to TRBJ1-5, with TRBD1 matching 9 bases. The CDR3 is 14 residues long. CDR1 is KGHSH, CDR2 LQKENI, per germline. Losses at the gene ends were 6 bases for V and 7 bases for J; bases not matched to a gene: 7. The CDR3 DNA follows: TGTGCCAGCTCCCATGGACAGGGGCACCAGCCCCAGCATTTT. Its protein is CASSHGQGHQPQHF. The whole variable domain, remainder taken from reference TRBV18 and TRBJ1-5, is NAGVMQNPRHLVRRRGQEARLRCSPMKGHSHVYWYRQLPEEGLKFMVYLQKENIIDESGMPKERFSAEFPKEGPSILRIQQVVRGDSAAYFCASSHGQGHQPQHFGDGTRLSIL.

CDR3 sequence: CASSLGRGKSYEQYF. The CDR3 nucleotides are TGTGCCAGCAGCTTAGGCAGGGGCAAATCCTACGAGCAGTACTTC. The chain couples TRBV7-9 to TRBJ2-7, with D perhaps matching TRBD1 (6 bases). The CDR3 loop spans 15 amino acids. The V gene's germline CDR1 is SEHNR and CDR2 FQNEAQ (reference sequence). The V end lost 1 base, the J end lost 1 base, and 11 bases lay between the germline ends.

The V gene is TRBV6-5, the J gene TRBJ2-7; TRBD2 agrees at 10 bases. CDR1 MNHEY and CDR2 SVGAGI come from the germline V gene. The CDR3 runs 15 residues. The junction had 6 bases not matched to a gene; V was cut back by 0 bases and J by 7 bases. The CDR3 nucleotides read TGTGCCAGCAGTTACTCCCCTAGCGGGGGTGGAGAGCAGTACTTC. Translated: CASSYSPSGGGEQYF.

The rearrangement links TRBV28 to TRBJ2-1; TRBD1 matches 12 bases. The CDR3 sequence is 18 residues long. With V trimmed by 3 bases and J by 6 bases, 12 bases remained unmatched. The germline gives CDR1 MDHEN, CDR2 SYDVKM. CDR3 DNA sequence: TGTGCCAGCAGTTTCCCCGGGACAGGGGGCAAAGCGGTCAATGAGCAGTTCTTC. It codes for CASSFPGTGGKAVNEQFF.

This clone appeared a single time. V and J are TRBV6-4 and TRBJ1-5; D not certain. Trimming took 5 bases from V and 2 from J, leaving 13 bases between them. Germline-derived CDR1 and CDR2 are MRHNA and SNTAGT. The CDR3 loop spans 15 amino acids. The CDR3 spells CASSIGWRRNQPQHF. The DNA for the CDR3 is TGTGCCAGCAGTATTGGCTGGCGGCGCAATCAGCCCCAGCATTTT.

The chain has TRBV29-1 and TRBJ2-2; D is undetermined. V lost 6 bases and J 1 base, leaving 9 bases between the germline ends. This CDR3 spans 13 amino acids. Germline lookup yields CDR1 SQVTM and CDR2 ANQGSEA. This CDR3 reads CSVATRNTGELFF. CDR3 bases: TGCAGCGTAGCAACGAGGAACACCGGGGAGCTGTTTTTT.

The chain links TRBV7-3 to TRBJ2-2, with a weak D call TRBD2 (6 bases). CDR3 length equals 15 residues. Trimming took 5 bases from V and 4 from J, leaving 14 bases between them. Germline-derived CDR1 and CDR2 are SGHTA and FQGTGA. CDR3 sequence reads: CASSAAAGFTGELFF. CDR3 in DNA: TGTGCCAGCAGCGCCGCGGCGGGGTTCACCGGGGAGCTGTTTTTT.

The chain employs TRBV13 and TRBJ2-7, with D hard to call. The CDR3 consists of 12 residues. V was pared by 5 bases and J by 0 bases, with 5 bases between. Looked up from germline, CDR1 is PRHDT and CDR2 is FYEKMQ (reference sequence). CDR3 loop: CASSVSSYEQYF. In DNA, the CDR3 is TGTGCCAGCAGCGTCAGCTCCTACGAGCAGTACTTC.

The genes are TRBV7-9 and TRBJ2-7; 7 bases line up with TRBD1. The V gene's germline CDR1 is SEHNR and CDR2 FQNEAQ (reference sequence). This CDR3 region has 13 residues. J lost 5 bases, V lost 2 bases, and 3 bases had no gene match. The CDR3 loop is CASSLYGTDEQYF. DNA for the CDR3: TGTGCCAGCAGCTTATATGGGACAGACGAGCAGTACTTC.

V is TRBV7-3 and J is TRBJ1-6; D possibly corresponds to TRBD1 (5 bases). V lost 4 bases, J lost 13 bases, and 11 bases lay in between. The germline V gene encodes CDR1 SGHTA and CDR2 FQGTGA. The CDR3 length is 12 residues. CDR3 DNA sequence: TGTGCCAGCAGCTCCTACGGGGCCCCCCTCCACTTT. This codes for CASSSYGAPLHF.